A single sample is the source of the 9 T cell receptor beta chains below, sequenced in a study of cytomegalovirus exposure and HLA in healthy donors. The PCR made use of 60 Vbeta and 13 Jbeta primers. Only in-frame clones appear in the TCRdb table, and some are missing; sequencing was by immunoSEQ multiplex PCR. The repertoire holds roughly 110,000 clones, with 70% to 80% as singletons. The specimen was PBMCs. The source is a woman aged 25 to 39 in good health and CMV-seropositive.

CDR3 sequence (DNA): TGTGCCAGCAGCTTGAGCGGGGGAGGCACCGGGGAGCTGTTTTTT. Its protein is CASSLSGGGTGELFF. The chain is built from TRBV7-3 and TRBJ2-2; 8 nucleotides match TRBD2. This CDR3 has 15 amino acids. Per germline, CDR1 SGHTA and CDR2 FQGTGA. V shed 3 bases and J 4 bases; nucleotides not matched to a gene: 4.

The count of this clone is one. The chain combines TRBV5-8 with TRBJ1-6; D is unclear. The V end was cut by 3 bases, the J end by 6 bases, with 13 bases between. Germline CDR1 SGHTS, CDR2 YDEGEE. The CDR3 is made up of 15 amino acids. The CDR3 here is CASSSNPRGNSPLHF. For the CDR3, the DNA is TGTGCCAGCAGCTCTAACCCGCGCGGTAATTCACCCCTCCACTTT.

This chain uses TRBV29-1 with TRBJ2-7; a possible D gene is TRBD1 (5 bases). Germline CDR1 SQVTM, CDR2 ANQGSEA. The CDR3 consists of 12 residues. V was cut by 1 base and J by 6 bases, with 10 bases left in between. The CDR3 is CSVEGQGVEQYF. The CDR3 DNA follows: TGCAGCGTTGAAGGGCAGGGCGTCGAGCAGTACTTC.

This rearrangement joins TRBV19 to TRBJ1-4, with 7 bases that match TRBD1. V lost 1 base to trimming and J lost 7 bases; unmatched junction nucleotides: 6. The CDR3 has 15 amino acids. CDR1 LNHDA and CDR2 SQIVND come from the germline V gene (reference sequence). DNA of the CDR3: TGTGCCAGTAGTATAGCCTTTGACAGGGTTGAAAAACTGTTTTTT. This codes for CASSIAFDRVEKLFF.

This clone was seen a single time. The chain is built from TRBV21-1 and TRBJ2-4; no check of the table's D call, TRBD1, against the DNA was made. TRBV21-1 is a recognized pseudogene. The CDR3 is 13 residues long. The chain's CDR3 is CASSNWPKNIQYF. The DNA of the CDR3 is TGTGCCAGCAGCAATTGGCCCAAAAACATTCAGTACTTC.

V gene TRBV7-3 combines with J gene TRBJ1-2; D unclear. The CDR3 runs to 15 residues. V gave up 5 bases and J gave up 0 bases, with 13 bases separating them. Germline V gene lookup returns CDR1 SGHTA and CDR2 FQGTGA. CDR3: CASSPMGGSNYGYTF. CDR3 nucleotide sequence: TGTGCCAGCAGCCCAATGGGCGGGTCTAACTATGGCTACACCTTC.

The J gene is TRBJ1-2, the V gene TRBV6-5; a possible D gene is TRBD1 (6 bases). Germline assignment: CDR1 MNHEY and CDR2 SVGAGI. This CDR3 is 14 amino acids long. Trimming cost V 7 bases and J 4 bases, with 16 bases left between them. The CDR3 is CASNEQGVGYGYTF. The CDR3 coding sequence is TGTGCCAGCAATGAACAGGGAGTTGGCTATGGCTACACCTTC.

In nucleotides, the CDR3 is TGTGCCACCAGCAGAGATCGGTGGGACAAATATGGCTACACCTTC. Translation gives CATSRDRWDKYGYTF. The chain joins TRBV15 to TRBJ1-2, with D maybe TRBD1 (6 bases). The germline gives CDR1 LNHNV, CDR2 YYDKDF (reference sequence). V dropped 0 bases and J dropped 5 bases, with 13 bases sitting between them. The CDR3 contains 15 residues.

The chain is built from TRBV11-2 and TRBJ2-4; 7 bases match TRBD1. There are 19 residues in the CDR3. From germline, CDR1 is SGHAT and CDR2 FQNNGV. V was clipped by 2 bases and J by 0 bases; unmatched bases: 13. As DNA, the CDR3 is TGTGCCAGCAGCTTAAGAAGCACCGGGACAGAGCTAGCCAAAAACATTCAGTACTTC. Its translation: CASSLRSTGTELAKNIQYF.